Detailed here is one T cell receptor (beta chain). The germline V and J ends were trimmed by 4 bases and 1 base, with 16 bases remaining between them. Germline V gives CDR1 PRHDT, CDR2 FYEKMQ (reference sequence). This CDR3 comprises 17 residues. This record comes from a study of T cell changes during pregnancy in multiple sclerosis. Profiled with immunoSEQ multiplex PCR; TCRdb holds only in-frame clones, not every one. The table records approximately 41,000 clones, over 85% of them present only once. The receptor's source is a female donor with multiple sclerosis, enrolled in a pregnancy study. Here the sequenced sample was CD4+ T cells from peripheral blood mononuclear cells, taken in the first trimester of pregnancy. This chain uses TRBV13 with TRBJ2-2; TRBD1 is a possible D gene (5 bases). CDR3 sequence: CASSYSRQLKNTGELFF. The CDR3 DNA reads as TGTGCCAGCAGCTATTCCCGACAGCTAAAGAACACCGGGGAGCTGTTTTTT.